The clone carrying this T cell receptor beta chain has more than one count but fewer than ten. This sample was included in a study of blood T cells in healthy people across ages. Looked up from germline, CDR1 is SQVTM and CDR2 is ANQGSEA. This CDR3 is built from 14 residues. J gave up 1 base and V 6 bases, and 8 bases lay outside the gene matches. Primed by a sample-barcoded 5' primer and a J-beta primer mix, a second PCR proceeded for 7 to 11 cycles. TCRdb used MiXCR to reprocess the 5' RACE reads, holding one entry per CDR3 protein. This table has some 1 million distinct CDR3 sequences, 35% to 50% appearing once.

The sequenced material came from blood. The clonotype was recovered from a woman in her sixties or seventies in good health. The V call is TRBV29-1, the J call TRBJ2-7, with 8 bases that match TRBD1. Here the CDR3 reads CSVTPGQASYEQYF. The CDR3 DNA is TGCAGCGTCACACCGGGACAGGCTTCCTACGAGCAGTACTTC.